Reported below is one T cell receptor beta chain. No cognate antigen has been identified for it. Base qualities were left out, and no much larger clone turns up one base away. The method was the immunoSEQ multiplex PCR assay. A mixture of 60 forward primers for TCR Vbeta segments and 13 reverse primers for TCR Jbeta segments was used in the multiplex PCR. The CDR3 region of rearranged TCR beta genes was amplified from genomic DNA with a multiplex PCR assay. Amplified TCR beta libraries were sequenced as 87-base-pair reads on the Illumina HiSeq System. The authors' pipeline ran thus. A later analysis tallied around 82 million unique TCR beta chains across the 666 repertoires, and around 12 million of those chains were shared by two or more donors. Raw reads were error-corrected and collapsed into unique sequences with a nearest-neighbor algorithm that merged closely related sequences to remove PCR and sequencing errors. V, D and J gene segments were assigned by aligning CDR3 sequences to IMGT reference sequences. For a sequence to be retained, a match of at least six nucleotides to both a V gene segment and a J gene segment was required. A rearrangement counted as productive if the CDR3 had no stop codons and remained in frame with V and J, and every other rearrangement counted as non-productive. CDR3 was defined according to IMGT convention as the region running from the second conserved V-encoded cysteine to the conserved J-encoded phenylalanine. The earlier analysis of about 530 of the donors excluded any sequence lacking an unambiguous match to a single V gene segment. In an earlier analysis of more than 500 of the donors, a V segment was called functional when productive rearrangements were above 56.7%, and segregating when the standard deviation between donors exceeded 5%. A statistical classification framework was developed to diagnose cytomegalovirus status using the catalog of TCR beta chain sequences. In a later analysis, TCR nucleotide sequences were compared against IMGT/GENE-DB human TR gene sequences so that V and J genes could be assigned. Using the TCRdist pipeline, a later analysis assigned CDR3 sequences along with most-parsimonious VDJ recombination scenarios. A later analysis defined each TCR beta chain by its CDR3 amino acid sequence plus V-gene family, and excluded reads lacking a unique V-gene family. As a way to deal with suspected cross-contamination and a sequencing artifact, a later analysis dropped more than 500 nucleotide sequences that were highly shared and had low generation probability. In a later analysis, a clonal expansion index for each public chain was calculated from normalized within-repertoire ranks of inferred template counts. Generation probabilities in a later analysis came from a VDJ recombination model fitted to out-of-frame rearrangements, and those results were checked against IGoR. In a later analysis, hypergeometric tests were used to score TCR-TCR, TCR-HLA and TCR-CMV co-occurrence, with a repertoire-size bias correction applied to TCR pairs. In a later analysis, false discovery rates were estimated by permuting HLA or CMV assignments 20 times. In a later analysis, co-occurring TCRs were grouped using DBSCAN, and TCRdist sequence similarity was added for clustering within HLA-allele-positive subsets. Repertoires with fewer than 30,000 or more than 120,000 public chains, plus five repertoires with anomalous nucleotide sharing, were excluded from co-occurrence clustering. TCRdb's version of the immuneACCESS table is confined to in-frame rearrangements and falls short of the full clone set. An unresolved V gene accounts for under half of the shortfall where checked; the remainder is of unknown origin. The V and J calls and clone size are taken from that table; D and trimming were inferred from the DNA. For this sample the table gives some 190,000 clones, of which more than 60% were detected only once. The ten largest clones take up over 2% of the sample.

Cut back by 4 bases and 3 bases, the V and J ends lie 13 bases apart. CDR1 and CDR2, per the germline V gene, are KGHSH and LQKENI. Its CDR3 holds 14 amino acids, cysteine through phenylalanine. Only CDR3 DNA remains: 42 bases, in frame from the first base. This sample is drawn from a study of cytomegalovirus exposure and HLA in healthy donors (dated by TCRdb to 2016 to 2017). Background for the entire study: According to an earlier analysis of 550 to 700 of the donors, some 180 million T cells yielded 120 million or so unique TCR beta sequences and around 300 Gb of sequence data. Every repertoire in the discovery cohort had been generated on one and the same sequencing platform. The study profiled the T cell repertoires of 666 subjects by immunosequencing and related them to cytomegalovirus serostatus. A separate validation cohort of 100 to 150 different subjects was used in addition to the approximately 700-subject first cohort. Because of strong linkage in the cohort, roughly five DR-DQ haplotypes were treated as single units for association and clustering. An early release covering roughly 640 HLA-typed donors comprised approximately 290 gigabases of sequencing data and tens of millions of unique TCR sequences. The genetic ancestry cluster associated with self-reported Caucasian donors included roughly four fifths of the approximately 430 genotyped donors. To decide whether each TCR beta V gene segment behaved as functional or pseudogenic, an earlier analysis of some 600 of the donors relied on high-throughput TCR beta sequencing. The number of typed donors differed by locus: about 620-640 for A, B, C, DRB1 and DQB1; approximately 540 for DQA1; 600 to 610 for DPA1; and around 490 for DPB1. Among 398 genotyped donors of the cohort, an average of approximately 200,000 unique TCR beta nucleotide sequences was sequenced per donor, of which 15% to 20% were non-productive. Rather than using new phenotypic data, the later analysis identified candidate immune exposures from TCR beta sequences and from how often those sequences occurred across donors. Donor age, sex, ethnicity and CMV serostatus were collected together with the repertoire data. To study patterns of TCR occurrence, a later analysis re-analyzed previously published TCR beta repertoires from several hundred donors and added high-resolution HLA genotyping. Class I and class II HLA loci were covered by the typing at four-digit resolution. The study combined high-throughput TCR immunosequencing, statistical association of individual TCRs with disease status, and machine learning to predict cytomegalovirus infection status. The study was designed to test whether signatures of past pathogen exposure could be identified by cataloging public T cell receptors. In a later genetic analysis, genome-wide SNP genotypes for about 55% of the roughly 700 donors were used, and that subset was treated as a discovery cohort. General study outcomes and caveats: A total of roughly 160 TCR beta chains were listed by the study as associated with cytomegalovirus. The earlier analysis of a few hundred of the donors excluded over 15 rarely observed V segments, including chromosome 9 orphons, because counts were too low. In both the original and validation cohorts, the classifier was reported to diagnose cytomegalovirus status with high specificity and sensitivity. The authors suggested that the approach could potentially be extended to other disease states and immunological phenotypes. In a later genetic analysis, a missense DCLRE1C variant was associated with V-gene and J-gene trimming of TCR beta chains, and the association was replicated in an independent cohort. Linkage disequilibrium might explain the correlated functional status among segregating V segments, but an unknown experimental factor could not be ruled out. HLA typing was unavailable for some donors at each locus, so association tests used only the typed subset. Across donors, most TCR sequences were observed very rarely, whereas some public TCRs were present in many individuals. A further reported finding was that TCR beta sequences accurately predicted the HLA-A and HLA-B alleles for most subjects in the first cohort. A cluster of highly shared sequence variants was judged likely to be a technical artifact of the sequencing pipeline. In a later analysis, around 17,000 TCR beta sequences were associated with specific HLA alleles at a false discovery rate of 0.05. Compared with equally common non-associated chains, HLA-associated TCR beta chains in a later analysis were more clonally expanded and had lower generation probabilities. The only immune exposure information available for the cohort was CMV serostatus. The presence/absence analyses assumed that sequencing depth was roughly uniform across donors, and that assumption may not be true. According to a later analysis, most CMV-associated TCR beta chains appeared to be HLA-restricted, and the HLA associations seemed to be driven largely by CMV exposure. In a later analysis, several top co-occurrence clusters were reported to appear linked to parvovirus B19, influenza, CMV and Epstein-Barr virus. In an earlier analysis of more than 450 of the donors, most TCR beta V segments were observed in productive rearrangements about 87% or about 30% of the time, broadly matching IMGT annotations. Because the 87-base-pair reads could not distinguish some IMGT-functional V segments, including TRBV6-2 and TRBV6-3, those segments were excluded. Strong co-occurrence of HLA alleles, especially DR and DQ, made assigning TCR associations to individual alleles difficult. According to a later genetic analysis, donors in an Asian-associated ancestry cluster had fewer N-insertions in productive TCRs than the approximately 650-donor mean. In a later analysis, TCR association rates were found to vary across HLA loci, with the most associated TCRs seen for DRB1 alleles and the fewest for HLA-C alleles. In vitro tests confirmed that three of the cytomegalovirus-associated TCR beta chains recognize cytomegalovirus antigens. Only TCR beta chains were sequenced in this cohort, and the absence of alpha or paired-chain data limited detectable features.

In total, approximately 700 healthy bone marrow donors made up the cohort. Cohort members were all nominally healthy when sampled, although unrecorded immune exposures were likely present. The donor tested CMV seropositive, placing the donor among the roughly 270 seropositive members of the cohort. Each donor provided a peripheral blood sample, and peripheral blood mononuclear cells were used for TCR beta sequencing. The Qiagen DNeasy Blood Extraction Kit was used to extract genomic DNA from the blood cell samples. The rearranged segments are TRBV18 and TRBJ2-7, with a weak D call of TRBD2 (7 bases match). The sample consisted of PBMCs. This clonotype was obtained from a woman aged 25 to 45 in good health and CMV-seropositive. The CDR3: CASSLGRGDYEQYF. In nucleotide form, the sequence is TGTGCCAGCTCACTGGGGAGGGGGGACTACGAGCAGTACTTC. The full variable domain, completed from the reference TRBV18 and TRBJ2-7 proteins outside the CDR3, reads NAGVMQNPRHLVRRRGQEARLRCSPMKGHSHVYWYRQLPEEGLKFMVYLQKENIIDESGMPKERFSAEFPKEGPSILRIQQVVRGDSAAYFCASSLGRGDYEQYFGPGTRLTVT.